This T cell receptor beta chain was identified during a study of blood T cell repertoires in COVID-19. Repertoires were generated with immunoSEQ multiplex PCR, while TCRdb's copy carries only in-frame clones and drops some. The sample lists more than 200,000 clones; roughly 91% were seen once. The length of the CDR3 is 14 residues. V shed 7 bases, J shed 1 base, and the junction held 3 bases outside the gene matches. CDR1 is MNHEY, CDR2 SMNVEV, per germline (reference sequence). The sequenced sample was PBMCs or T cells enriched from blood (not recorded which). The TCR originated in a man aged 30 to 45 in a cohort exposed to, infected with or recovered from COVID-19 (not recorded which). This chain joins TRBV27 and TRBJ2-1; TRBD2 matches at 8 bases. The CDR3, as DNA: TGTGCCAGCACTACTAGCGGTTCCTACAATGAGCAGTTCTTC. Protein product: CASTTSGSYNEQFF.